Each of the 24 T cell receptor beta chains below was sequenced from the same sample in a study of beta chain features in type 1 diabetes. What was sequenced were expressed TCRB transcripts, since all of the isolated RNA had been reverse transcribed. TCRdb's table, derived via immunoSEQ multiplex PCR, lists solely in-frame clones and lacks some. The data hold 15,000 to 20,000 clones, with around 50% observed a single time. Sequenced sample: stem cell memory CD4+ T cells from blood. Receptor source: a man between 18 and 35 years old in good health.

This chain joins TRBV7-2 and TRBJ2-3; D might be TRBD2 (5 bases). V was cut by 2 bases and J by 1 base, with 13 bases left in between. Germline CDR1 is SGHTA and CDR2 is FQGNSA. The CDR3 runs 16 residues. CDR3 nucleotide sequence: TGTGCCAGCAGCTTAAATCGGGGAATAGGCACAGATACGCAGTATTTT. This encodes CASSLNRGIGTDTQYF.

This rearrangement joins TRBV6-4 to TRBJ1-1, with TRBD1 identical over 9 bases. The CDR3 is 16 amino acids. Germline CDR1 reads MRHNA; CDR2 reads SNTAGT. The V segment lost 3 bases and the J segment 1 base; nucleotides outside the gene matches: 6. The CDR3 sequence is CASSESGTGRNTEAFF. The DNA of the CDR3 is TGTGCCAGCAGTGAATCGGGGACAGGGAGGAACACTGAAGCTTTCTTT.

This chain connects TRBV2 to TRBJ2-3; TRBD1 is a possible D gene (5 bases). Germline CDR1 and CDR2: SNHLY and FYNNEI. The CDR3 loop spans 15 amino acids. The V gene lost 8 bases and the J gene lost 0 bases, with 15 bases spanning the gap. The CDR3 DNA sequence: TGTGCCAGCCATACCAGGGCAGCTAGCACAGATACGCAGTATTTT. It yields the protein CASHTRAASTDTQYF. Looking up the rest from reference TRBV2 and TRBJ2-3 gives the full variable domain: EPEVTQTPSHQVTQMGQEVILRCVPISNHLYFYWYRQILGQKVEFLVSFYNNEISEKSEIFDDQFSVERPDGSNFTLKIRSTKLEDSAMYFCASHTRAASTDTQYFGPGTRLTVL.

This clone has more than one count but fewer than ten. This chain joins TRBV5-8 and TRBJ1-2; D is unclear. Trimming removed 2 bases from V and 2 bases from J, with 10 bases in between. CDR1 and CDR2 from the germline V gene are SGHTS and YDEGEE. The CDR3 extends over 14 amino acids. The CDR3 DNA is TGTGCCAGCAGCTTCCCAGGTGTCAACTATGGCTACACCTTC. Amino acid sequence: CASSFPGVNYGYTF. Complete variable domain (other parts from reference TRBV5-8 and TRBJ1-2): EAGVTQSPTHLIKTRGQQATLRCSPISGHTSVYWYQQALGLGLQFLLWYDEGEERNRGNFPPRFSGRQFPNYSSELNVNALELEDSALYLCASSFPGVNYGYTFGSGTRLTVV.

The rearrangement joins TRBV7-2 to TRBJ2-3, with 8 nucleotides matching TRBD1. Germline assignment: CDR1 SGHTA and CDR2 FQGNSA. The length of the CDR3 is 15 residues. Trimming at V came to 2 bases and at J to 5 bases, leaving 6 bases not matched to a gene. The CDR3 sequence is CASSLYDRGVDTQYF. The CDR3 DNA is TGTGCCAGCAGCTTATACGACAGGGGAGTAGATACGCAGTATTTT.

The J gene is TRBJ2-1, the V gene TRBV5-1, with 8 nucleotides matching TRBD1. Trimming removed 4 bases from V and 5 bases from J; junction bases left unmatched: 5. The CDR3 has 14 residues. Germline V gives CDR1 SGHRS, CDR2 YFSETQ. CDR3 DNA: TGCGCCAGCAGCGAAATACAGGGGGACAATGAGCAGTTCTTC. Its translation: CASSEIQGDNEQFF.

In its sample, this clone ranks as medium-sized. V gene TRBV5-1 combines with J gene TRBJ2-5; D gene uncertain. Germline-derived CDR1 and CDR2 are SGHRS and YFSETQ. The CDR3 length is 13 residues. Trimming pared 4 bases from V and 5 bases from J, leaving 12 bases between. This chain's CDR3 is CASSRGEEETQYF. DNA of the CDR3: TGCGCCAGCAGCCGAGGAGAGGAGGAGACCCAGTACTTC. Looking up the rest from reference TRBV5-1 and TRBJ2-5 gives the full variable domain: KAGVTQTPRYLIKTRGQQVTLSCSPISGHRSVSWYQQTPGQGLQFLFEYFSETQRNKGNFPGRFSGRQFSNSRSEMNVSTLELGDSALYLCASSRGEEETQYFGPGTRLLVL.

The table lists this clone with a few counts. This chain connects TRBV6-5 to TRBJ2-7, with TRBD2 as a possible D gene (6 bases). Germline V CDR1 and CDR2: MNHEY, SVGAGI. Deletions cut 7 bases from V and 0 bases from J, with 13 bases between. This CDR3 has 14 amino acids. The CDR3 loop is CASNQAGVSYEQYF. Here the CDR3 DNA reads TGTGCCAGCAATCAAGCGGGCGTCTCCTACGAGCAGTACTTC.

The J gene is TRBJ2-3, the V gene TRBV7-3, with 7 bases lining up with TRBD1. V shed 5 bases, J shed 8 bases, and the junction held 7 bases outside the gene matches. The CDR3 runs 13 residues. Germline values: CDR1 SGHTA, CDR2 FQGTGA. CDR3 region: CASSAGQGVTQYF. DNA of the CDR3: TGTGCCAGCAGCGCCGGTCAGGGGGTTACGCAGTATTTT.

This clone was detected a few times. The CDR3 region is CASSSAGTSGGYEQFF. The CDR3 nucleotides read TGTGCCAGCAGCTCGGCCGGGACTAGCGGGGGGTATGAGCAGTTCTTC. The chain recombines TRBV7-3 with TRBJ2-1; 15 bases match TRBD2. The length of the CDR3 is 16 residues. CDR1 and CDR2 (germline): SGHTA, FQGTGA. J lost 8 bases, V lost 4 bases, and 6 bases had no gene match.

This clone was seen a few times. The chain recombines TRBV28 with TRBJ2-7; 11 bases fit TRBD2. CDR3 length: 14 amino acids. Unmatched junction bases numbered 6, after V lost 4 bases and J lost 7 bases. CDR1 and CDR2 (germline): MDHEN, SYDVKM. DNA for the CDR3: TGTGCCAGCAGTTCAACTCGACTAGCGGGGGAGCAGTACTTC. Residues: CASSSTRLAGEQYF.

This chain joins TRBV4-3 and TRBJ2-1; 8 nucleotides line up with TRBD1. The CDR3 is 15 residues long. The germline gives CDR1 LGHNA, CDR2 YSLEER. Germline trimming cut 4 bases from V and 6 bases from J; bases unmatched to any gene: 8. The CDR3 DNA reads TGCGCCAGCAGCCCGGGACAGGACGCTACCAATGAGCAGTTCTTC. Protein sequence: CASSPGQDATNEQFF.

This clone has more than one count but fewer than ten. The rearrangement links TRBV5-5 to TRBJ2-7; 9 nucleotides align to TRBD1. J lost 2 bases, V lost 4 bases, and 10 bases had no gene match. The CDR3 sequence is 16 residues long. Germline-derived CDR1 and CDR2 are SGHKS and YYEKEE (reference sequence). This CDR3 is CASSGGTGTGTYEQYF. The CDR3 nucleotides are TGTGCCAGCAGCGGGGGTACCGGGACAGGGACCTACGAGCAGTACTTC.

The gene calls are TRBV7-2 and TRBJ2-5; TRBD1 aligns across 8 bases. The CDR3 has 14 residues. Germline CDR1 SGHTA, CDR2 FQGNSA. Losses at the gene ends were 5 bases for V and 5 bases for J; bases not matched to a gene: 7. For the CDR3, the DNA is TGTGCCAGCAGCCAACAGGGGGATAAGGAGACCCAGTACTTC. Its protein product is CASSQQGDKETQYF. Supplemented by reference TRBV7-2 and TRBJ2-5, the full variable domain reads GAGVSQSPSNKVTEKGKDVELRCDPISGHTALYWYRQSLGQGLEFLIYFQGNSAPDKSGLPSDRFSAERTGGSVSTLTIQRTQQEDSAVYLCASSQQGDKETQYFGPGTRLLVL.

The chain has TRBV27 and TRBJ2-7; possible D gene TRBD2, 5 bases. V gave up 8 bases and J gave up 0 bases, with 14 bases separating them. Germline V CDR1 and CDR2: MNHEY, SMNVEV (reference sequence). The CDR3 length is 14 residues. In DNA, the CDR3 is TGTGCCAGCTCCCGGGAACAACACTCCTACGAGCAGTACTTC. As protein: CASSREQHSYEQYF.

The chain combines TRBV2 with TRBJ2-5; D is unclear. This CDR3 region has 14 residues. Germline CDR1 SNHLY, CDR2 FYNNEI. V lost 7 bases to trimming and J lost 2 bases, with 14 bases between them. The CDR3 region is CASIGDNFQETQYF. The CDR3, as DNA: TGTGCCAGCATTGGTGACAATTTTCAAGAGACCCAGTACTTC.

The chain has TRBV9 and TRBJ2-5, with 10 bases identical to TRBD2. This CDR3 region has 15 residues. The V gene's germline CDR1 is SGDLS and CDR2 YYNGEE. The junction had 4 bases not matched to a gene; V was cut back by 1 base and J by 4 bases. In nucleotides, the CDR3 is TGTGCCAGCAGCGTAAGCCTAGCGGGAGTAGAGACCCAGTACTTC. Its translation is CASSVSLAGVETQYF.

The V call is TRBV10-3, the J call TRBJ1-2; a weak D match, TRBD1 (6 bases). This CDR3 has 13 residues. The germline CDR1 and CDR2 sequences are ENHRY and SYGVKD. V shed 6 bases and J shed 3 bases, with 11 bases lying between them. CDR3 in amino acids: CAIRDSVDYGYTF. The CDR3 DNA follows: TGTGCCATCAGGGACAGTGTGGACTATGGCTACACCTTC.

This rearrangement joins TRBV4-2 to TRBJ2-7; D might be TRBD2 (5 bases). CDR3 length: 13 residues. Germline V lookup: CDR1 LGHNA, CDR2 YNFKEQ. V was clipped by 1 base and J by 4 bases, with 8 bases between them. The CDR3 bases are TGTGCCAGCAGCCAAGTGGGAGCTTACGAGCAGTACTTC. As protein: CASSQVGAYEQYF.

J is TRBJ2-1 and V is TRBV18; TRBD1 agrees at 8 bases. Trimming cost V 6 bases and J 7 bases; bases outside gene matches: 8. The CDR3 spans 14 residues. CDR1 KGHSH and CDR2 LQKENI come from the germline V gene. Here the CDR3 reads CASSPETGGNEQFF. In DNA, the CDR3 is TGTGCCAGCTCTCCCGAAACAGGGGGGAATGAGCAGTTCTTC.

This chain links TRBV7-7 with TRBJ1-2; D perhaps matches TRBD1 (5 bases). The CDR3 has 18 residues. V lost 1 base and J lost 5, with 23 bases in between. Germline V gene lookup returns CDR1 SSHAT and CDR2 FNYEAQ (reference sequence). CDR3 sequence (DNA): TGTGCCAGCAGCTTAGATACTGTGGTAGGGGAAGCTGAATATGGCTACACCTTC. The encoded protein is CASSLDTVVGEAEYGYTF.

The V and J genes are TRBV7-6 and TRBJ2-7, with D perhaps TRBD2 (5 bases). Germline V gene sequence: CDR1 SGHVS, CDR2 FNYEAQ. Trimming shortened V by 0 bases and J by 1 base, and 7 bases separated the two germline ends. The CDR3 has 14 residues. The CDR3 sequence is CASSLADSSYEQYF. The CDR3, as DNA: TGTGCCAGCAGCTTAGCGGACTCATCCTACGAGCAGTACTTC.

The table lists this clone with a few counts. The V call is TRBV5-4, the J call TRBJ2-1, with a tentative D call TRBD2 (7 bases). Germline CDR1 SGHNT, CDR2 YYREEE (reference sequence). The CDR3 length is 17 residues. Trimming stripped 4 bases from V and 5 bases from J, with 22 bases between. The CDR3 DNA sequence: TGTGCCAGCAGCAGGGGGGGGGATTTCCGCGGGAACAATGAGCAGTTCTTC. Translating gives CASSRGGDFRGNNEQFF.

This CDR3 is CASSLQGLEQYF. The CDR3 nucleotides are TGTGCCAGCAGTTTACAGGGGCTCGAGCAGTACTTC. The chain employs TRBV28 and TRBJ2-7; D is possibly TRBD1 (6 bases). The CDR3 contains 12 residues. CDR1 and CDR2 from the germline V gene are MDHEN and SYDVKM. Trimming took 2 bases from V and 6 from J, leaving 8 bases between them.